A selection of T cell receptor beta chains follows, all from one sample in a study of cytomegalovirus exposure and HLA in healthy donors. Clones were read by immunoSEQ multiplex PCR, and TCRdb kept only the in-frame ones, dropping some. The profile covers 65,000 to 70,000 clones, with around 77% appearing a single time and 6% to 6.5% taken by the ten largest. The sequenced material came from PBMCs. All receptors come from a man aged 45-65 years in good health and CMV-seronegative. CDR3s include the opening cysteine and the closing phenylalanine or tryptophan. D genes are given only for firm matches. For some rows the clone size is stated as once, few or many, or as a class when expanded; others skip it.

v_gene	d_gene	len	abundance	j_gene	CDR3nt	CDR3aa
TRBV30	TRBD2	13	-	TRBJ2-7	TGTGCCTGGAGTTCGACTAGCGGGCGTCAGGAGTACTTC	CAWSSTSGRQEYF
TRBV28	-	13	once	TRBJ2-2	TGTGCCAGCATACAAGCGAACACCGGGGAGCTGTTTTTT	CASIQANTGELFF
TRBV6-1	-	13	few	TRBJ1-1	TGTGCCAGCAAACGGACACCGAACACTGAAGCTTTCTTT	CASKRTPNTEAFF
TRBV2	-	14	-	TRBJ1-6	TGTGCCAGCAGTGAGACCCGGACAAATTCACCCCTCCACTTT	CASSETRTNSPLHF
TRBV11-2	TRBD1	15	-	TRBJ2-7	TGTGCCAGCAGCTCGCCGGGACAGGGGAAGAAGGAGCAGTACTTC	CASSSPGQGKKEQYF
TRBV27	-	13	-	TRBJ1-2	TGTGCCAGCAGTTTATGGCAGAACTATGGCTACACCTTC	CASSLWQNYGYTF
TRBV10-3	TRBD1	14	few	TRBJ2-7	TGTGCCATCAGTGACGGGACAGGGACCTACGAGCAGTACTTC	CAISDGTGTYEQYF
TRBV6-5	-	14	-	TRBJ1-1	TGTGCCAGCAACGGACCGGGACAGAACACTGAAGCTTTCTTT	CASNGPGQNTEAFF
TRBV5-1	TRBD1	14	-	TRBJ2-7	TGCGCCAGCAGCAAGGGACAGGGGGCCTACGAGCAGTACTTC	CASSKGQGAYEQYF
TRBV13	-	16	-	TRBJ1-1	TGTGCCAGCAGACCTCCATACGGGGGAGAGAACACTGAAGCTTTCTTT	CASRPPYGGENTEAFF
TRBV5-6	-	15	-	TRBJ1-5	TGTGCCAGCAGCTTGCGGTCCAACGGCAATCAGCCCCAGCATTTT	CASSLRSNGNQPQHF
TRBV25-1	-	14	-	TRBJ1-2	TGTGCCAGCAGCCGGACAGCGCCTGACTATGGCTACACCTTC	CASSRTAPDYGYTF
TRBV7-9	-	13	-	TRBJ1-5	TGTGCCAGCAACAGGGAAACGGGTCAGCCCCAGCATTTT	CASNRETGQPQHF
TRBV30	TRBD1	15	-	TRBJ1-5	TGTGCCTGGAGTGCCGGACAGGTCTCAAATCAGCCCCAGCATTTT	CAWSAGQVSNQPQHF